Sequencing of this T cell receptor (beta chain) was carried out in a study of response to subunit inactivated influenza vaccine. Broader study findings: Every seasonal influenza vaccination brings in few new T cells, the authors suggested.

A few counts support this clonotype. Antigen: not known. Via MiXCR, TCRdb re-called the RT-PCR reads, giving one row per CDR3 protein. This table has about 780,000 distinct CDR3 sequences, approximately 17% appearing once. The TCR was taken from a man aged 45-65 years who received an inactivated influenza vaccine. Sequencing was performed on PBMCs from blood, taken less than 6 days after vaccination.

DNA for the CDR3: TGTGCCATCAGAGCTAGCGGTTCTAGCACAGATACGCAGTATTTT. Translating it yields CAIRASGSSTDTQYF. V gene TRBV10-3 combines with J gene TRBJ2-3; 7 nucleotides line up with TRBD2. With V trimmed by 6 bases and J by 0 bases, 6 bases remained unmatched. Germline lookup yields CDR1 ENHRY and CDR2 SYGVKD. There are 15 residues in the CDR3.